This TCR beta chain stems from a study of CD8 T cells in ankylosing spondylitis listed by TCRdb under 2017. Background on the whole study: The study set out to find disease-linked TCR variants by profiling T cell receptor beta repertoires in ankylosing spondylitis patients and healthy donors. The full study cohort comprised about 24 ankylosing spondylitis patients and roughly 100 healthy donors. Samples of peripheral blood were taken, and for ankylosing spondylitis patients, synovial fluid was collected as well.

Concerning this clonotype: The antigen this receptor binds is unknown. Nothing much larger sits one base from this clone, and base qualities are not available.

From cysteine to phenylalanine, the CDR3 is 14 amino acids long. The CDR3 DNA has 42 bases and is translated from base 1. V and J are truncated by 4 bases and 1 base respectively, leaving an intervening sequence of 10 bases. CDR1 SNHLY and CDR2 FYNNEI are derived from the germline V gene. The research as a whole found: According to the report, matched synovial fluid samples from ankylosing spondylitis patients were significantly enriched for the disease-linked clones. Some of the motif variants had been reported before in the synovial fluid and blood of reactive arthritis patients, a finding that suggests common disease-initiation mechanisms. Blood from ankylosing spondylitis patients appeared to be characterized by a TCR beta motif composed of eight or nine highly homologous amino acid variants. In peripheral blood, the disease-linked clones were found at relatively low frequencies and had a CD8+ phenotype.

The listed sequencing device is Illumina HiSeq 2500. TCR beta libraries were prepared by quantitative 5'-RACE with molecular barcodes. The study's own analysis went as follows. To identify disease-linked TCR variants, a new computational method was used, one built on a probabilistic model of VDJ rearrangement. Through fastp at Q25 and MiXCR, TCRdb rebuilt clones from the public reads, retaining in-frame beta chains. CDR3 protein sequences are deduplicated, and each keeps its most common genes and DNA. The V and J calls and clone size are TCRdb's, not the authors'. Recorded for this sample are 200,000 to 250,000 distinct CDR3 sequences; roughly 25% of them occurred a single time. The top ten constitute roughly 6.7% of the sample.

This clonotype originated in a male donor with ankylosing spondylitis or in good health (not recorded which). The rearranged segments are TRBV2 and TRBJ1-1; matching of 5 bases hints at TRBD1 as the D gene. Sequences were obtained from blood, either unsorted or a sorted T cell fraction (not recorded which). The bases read TGTGCCAGCAGTGCTCGGGGGAAGAACACTGAAGCTTTCTTT. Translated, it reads CASSARGKNTEAFF.